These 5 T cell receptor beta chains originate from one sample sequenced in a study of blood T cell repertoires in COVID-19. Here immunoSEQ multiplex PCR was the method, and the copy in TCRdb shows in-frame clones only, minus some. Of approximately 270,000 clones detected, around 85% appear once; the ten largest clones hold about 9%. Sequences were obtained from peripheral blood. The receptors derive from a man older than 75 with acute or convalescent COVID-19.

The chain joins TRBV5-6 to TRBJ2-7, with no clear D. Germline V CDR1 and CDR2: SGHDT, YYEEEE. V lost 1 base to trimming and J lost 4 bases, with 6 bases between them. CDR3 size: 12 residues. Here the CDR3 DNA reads TGTGCCAGCAGCTTGACTGAATACGAGCAGTACTTC. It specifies CASSLTEYEQYF.

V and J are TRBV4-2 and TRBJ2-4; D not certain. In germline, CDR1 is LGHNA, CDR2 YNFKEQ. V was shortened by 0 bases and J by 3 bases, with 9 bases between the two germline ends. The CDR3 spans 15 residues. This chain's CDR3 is CASSQEIRVKNIQYF. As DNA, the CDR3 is TGTGCCAGCAGCCAAGAGATCCGGGTCAAAAACATTCAGTACTTC.

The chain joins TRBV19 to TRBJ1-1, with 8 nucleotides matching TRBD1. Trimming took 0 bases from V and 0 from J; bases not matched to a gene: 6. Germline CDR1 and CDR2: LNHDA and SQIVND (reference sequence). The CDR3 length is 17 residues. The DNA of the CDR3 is TGTGCCAGTAGTATAGATCTCGGACAGGGAATGAACACTGAAGCTTTCTTT. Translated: CASSIDLGQGMNTEAFF.

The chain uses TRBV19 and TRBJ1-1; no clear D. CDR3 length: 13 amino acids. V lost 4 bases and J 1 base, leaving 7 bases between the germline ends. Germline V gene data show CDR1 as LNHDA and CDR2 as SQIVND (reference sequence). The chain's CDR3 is CASSKSRNTEAFF. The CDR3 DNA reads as TGTGCCAGTAGTAAGTCGAGGAACACTGAAGCTTTCTTT. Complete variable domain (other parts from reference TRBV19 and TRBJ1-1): DGGITQSPKYLFRKEGQNVTLSCEQNLNHDAMYWYRQDPGQGLRLIYYSQIVNDFQKGDIAEGYSVSREKKESFPLTVTSAQKNPTAFYLCASSKSRNTEAFFGQGTRLTVV.

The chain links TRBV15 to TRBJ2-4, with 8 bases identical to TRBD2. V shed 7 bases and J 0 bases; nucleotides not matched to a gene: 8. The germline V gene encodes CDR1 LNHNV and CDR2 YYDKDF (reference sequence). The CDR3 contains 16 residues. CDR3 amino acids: CATIAGPELAKNIQYF. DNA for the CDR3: TGTGCCACCATAGCGGGGCCCGAACTAGCCAAAAACATTCAGTACTTC.